This TCR beta chain is from a study of blood T cell repertoires in COVID-19. The overall study: Material from acute and convalescent COVID-19 was sourced from the United States, Italy and Spain. T cells, B-cell-depleted T cells, or PBMCs provided the cDNA or gDNA that served as material.

Germline lookup yields CDR1 MNHEY and CDR2 SVGAGI. The CDR3 runs 13 residues. V gave up 6 bases and J gave up 9 bases, with 16 bases separating them. Per the original data handling: Nucleated cell counts were estimated from reference gene primer amplification. Sequencing was performed with immunoSEQ multiplex PCR; in TCRdb, only in-frame clones are kept and a portion is missing. V and J calls plus clone size are reproduced from that table; the DNA served to infer D and trimming. The sample comprises some 100,000 clones, 70% to 85% of which are singletons, and 2.5% rests with the top ten. Sequenced input: peripheral blood. The rearrangement uses TRBV6-5 and TRBJ2-3; weak D call: TRBD2 (5 bases). This receptor was identified in a man aged 45-65 years with acute or convalescent COVID-19. This CDR3 reads CASSPGGRLTQYF. CDR3 coding DNA: TGTGCCAGCAGCCCAGGAGGACGGTTAACGCAGTATTTT.